This entry concerns a single T cell receptor (beta chain). Its target is unknown. CD45RO-negative, CCR7-selected cells formed the naive CD8 fraction, which excluded terminally differentiated effector memory CD45RA+ cells. V lost 3 bases and J lost 0, with 9 bases in between. Germline values: CDR1 MDHEN, CDR2 SYDVKM. The CDR3 has 14 residues. This entry comes from a study of shared clonotypes between healthy human individuals. Study as a whole: Two women and three men aged 18 to 49 served as donors.

Assay: immunoSEQ multiplex PCR; the TCRdb copy retains only in-frame clones and omits some. The sample consists of 660,000 or so clones, 90% to 97% of them appearing once. Points from the study as a whole: Sampling involved blood alone; tissue repertoires likely differ.

Sequenced input: naive CD8+ T cells sorted from blood. The TCR comes from a woman in her 30s in good health. The chain is built from TRBV28 and TRBJ2-7; perhaps TRBD2 as D (6 bases). CDR3 coding DNA: TGTGCCAGCAGTTTGATAGCGGCCTCCTACGAGCAGTACTTC. Its protein is CASSLIAASYEQYF.